This T cell receptor beta chain is drawn from a study of shared clonotypes between healthy human individuals. The overall study: The study enrolled a couple of women and a few men aged 18 to 49. Findings and caveats of the study: An expected dependence of interdonor clonotype sharing on sequencing depth was noted.

Worth noting for this clone: Its antigen is not known.

The CDR3 has 15 amino acids. CDR1 and CDR2 (germline): MDHEN, SYDVKM. The V end was cut by 2 bases, the J end by 0 bases, with 8 bases between. Running of the assay took place at deep level. Researchers divided each subset's genomic DNA evenly across several immunoSEQ plates. This table comes from immunoSEQ multiplex PCR, and its TCRdb copy is limited to in-frame clones, with some not included. This sample has some 470,000 clones, with 76% found just once. This chain connects TRBV28 to TRBJ1-5; TRBD1 might be the D (5 bases). The sequencing input was PBMCs. The TCR originated in a woman aged 40-49 years in good health. Some clones in this sample may be carry-over from other donors' samples. DNA for the CDR3: TGTGCCAGCAGTTTAGGGGGGGTTAGCAATCAGCCCCAGCATTTT. Translating gives CASSLGGVSNQPQHF.